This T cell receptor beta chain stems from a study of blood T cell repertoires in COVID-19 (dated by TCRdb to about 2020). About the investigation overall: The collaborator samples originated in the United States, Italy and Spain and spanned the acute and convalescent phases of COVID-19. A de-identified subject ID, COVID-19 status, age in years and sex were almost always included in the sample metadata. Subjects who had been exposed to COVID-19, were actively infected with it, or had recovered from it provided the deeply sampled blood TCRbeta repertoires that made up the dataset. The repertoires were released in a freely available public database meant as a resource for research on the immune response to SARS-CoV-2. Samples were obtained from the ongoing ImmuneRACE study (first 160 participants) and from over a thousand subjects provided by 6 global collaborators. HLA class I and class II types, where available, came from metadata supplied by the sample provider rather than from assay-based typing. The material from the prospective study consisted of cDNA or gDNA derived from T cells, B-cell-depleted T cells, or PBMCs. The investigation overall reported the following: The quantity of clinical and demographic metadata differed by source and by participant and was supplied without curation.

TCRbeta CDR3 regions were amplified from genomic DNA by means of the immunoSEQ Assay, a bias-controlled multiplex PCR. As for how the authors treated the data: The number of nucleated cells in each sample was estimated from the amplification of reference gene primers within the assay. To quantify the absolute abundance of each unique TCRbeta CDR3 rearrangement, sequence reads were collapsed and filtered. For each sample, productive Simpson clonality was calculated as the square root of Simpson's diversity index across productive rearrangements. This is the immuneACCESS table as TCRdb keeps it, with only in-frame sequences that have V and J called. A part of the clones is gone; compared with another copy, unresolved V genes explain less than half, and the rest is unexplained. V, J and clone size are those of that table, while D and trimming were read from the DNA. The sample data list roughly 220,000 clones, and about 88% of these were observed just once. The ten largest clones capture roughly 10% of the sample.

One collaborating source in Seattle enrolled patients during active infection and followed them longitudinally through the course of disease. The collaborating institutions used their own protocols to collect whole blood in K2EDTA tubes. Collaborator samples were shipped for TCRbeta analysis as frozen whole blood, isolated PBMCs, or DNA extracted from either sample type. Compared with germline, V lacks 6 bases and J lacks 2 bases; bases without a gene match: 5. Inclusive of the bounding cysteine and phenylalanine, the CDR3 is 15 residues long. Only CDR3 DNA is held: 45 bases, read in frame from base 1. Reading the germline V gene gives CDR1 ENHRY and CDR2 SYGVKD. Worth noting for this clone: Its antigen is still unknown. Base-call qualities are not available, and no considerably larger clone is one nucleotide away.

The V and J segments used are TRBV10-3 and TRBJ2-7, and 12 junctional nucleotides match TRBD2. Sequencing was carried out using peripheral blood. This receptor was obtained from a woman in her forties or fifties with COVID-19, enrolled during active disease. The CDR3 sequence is CAIRETSGRAYEQYF. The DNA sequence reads TGTGCCATCAGGGAGACTAGCGGGAGAGCCTACGAGCAGTACTTC.